Presented here are 27 T cell receptor beta chains from one specimen sequenced in a study of T cell responses to AZD1222 COVID-19 vaccine. Measured with immunoSEQ multiplex PCR; TCRdb has only the in-frame clones, and not every one. The data show 180,000 or so clones, around 90% seen once. Sequencing was performed on peripheral blood, taken 28 days after the second AZD1222 dose. Receptors originate from an adult who received the AZD1222 COVID-19 vaccine.

This chain connects TRBV4-2 to TRBJ2-5; D could derive from TRBD1 or TRBD2 (5 bases each). Deletions cut 3 bases from V and 5 bases from J, with 7 bases between. This CDR3 has 12 residues. In germline, CDR1 is LGHNA, CDR2 YNFKEQ. CDR3 nucleotide sequence: TGTGCCAGCAGCCACTGGGGGGAGACCCAGTACTTC. It codes for CASSHWGETQYF.

This clone appeared a single time. V is TRBV5-4 and J is TRBJ2-7, with 9 bases identical to TRBD1. CDR1 is SGHNT and CDR2 is YYREEE in the germline V gene (reference sequence). V was clipped by 5 bases and J by 2 bases; unmatched bases: 5. CDR3 size: 14 residues. Here the CDR3 reads CASRYDRGAYEQYF. As DNA, the CDR3 is TGTGCCAGCAGATACGACAGGGGGGCCTACGAGCAGTACTTC.

In its sample, this clone was seen once. V is TRBV5-1 and J is TRBJ2-4; D ambiguous. Trimming took off 0 bases at V and 7 bases at J, with 8 bases between the two ends. Germline V gene lookup returns CDR1 SGHRS and CDR2 YFSETQ. The CDR3 covers 13 residues. The CDR3 DNA follows: TGCGCCAGCAGCTTGGATGTGGGGAACATTCAGTACTTC. As protein: CASSLDVGNIQYF.

The genes are TRBV2 and TRBJ2-3; D is uncertain. Germline loops: CDR1 SNHLY, CDR2 FYNNEI. The V gene lost 4 bases and the J gene lost 2 bases, with 7 bases spanning the gap. CDR3 length equals 13 residues. CDR3 nucleotide sequence: TGTGCCAGCAGTGCAGACCTCACAGATACGCAGTATTTT. This translates into CASSADLTDTQYF.

The chain recombines TRBV9 with TRBJ1-2, with D unresolved. This CDR3 region has 15 residues. Trimming took off 0 bases at V and 1 base at J, with 10 bases between the two ends. CDR1 is SGDLS and CDR2 is YYNGEE in the germline V gene. The CDR3 DNA is TGTGCCAGCAGCGTAGGGCCAGGTCTTAACTATGGCTACACCTTC. This encodes CASSVGPGLNYGYTF.

V usage is TRBV20-1 and J usage is TRBJ1-4; D remains unclear. The germline V gene has CDR1 DFQATT and CDR2 SNEGSKA (reference sequence). This CDR3 has 11 amino acids. V was shortened by 5 bases and J by 7 bases, with 8 bases between the two germline ends. The CDR3 DNA reads as TGCAGTGCTCCCCTGGGTGAAAAACTGTTTTTT. Translation: CSAPLGEKLFF.

This chain joins TRBV7-9 and TRBJ1-2; weak D call: TRBD1 (5 bases). The CDR3 extends over 15 amino acids. CDR1 is SEHNR and CDR2 is FQNEAQ in the germline V gene (reference sequence). V lost 0 bases and J 6 bases, leaving 14 bases between the germline ends. The CDR3 is CASSLAPRDSHGYTF. DNA for the CDR3: TGTGCCAGCAGCTTAGCCCCCCGGGACTCCCATGGCTACACCTTC.

J is TRBJ1-5 and V is TRBV7-8; D uncertain. The CDR3 is made up of 13 amino acids. Germline V CDR1 and CDR2: SGHVS, FQNEAQ. Trimming removed 5 bases from V and 5 bases from J, with 10 bases in between. CDR3 DNA: TGTGCCAGCAGCCCAACCCCGGATCAGCCCCAGCATTTT. Its translation: CASSPTPDQPQHF.

This chain joins TRBV9 and TRBJ1-5; 10 positions agree with TRBD1. V lost 2 bases, J lost 1 base, and 9 bases stayed unmatched. Germline CDR1 SGDLS, CDR2 YYNGEE. CDR3 length: 18 amino acids. CDR3 DNA sequence: TGTGCCAGCAGCGTGGTCGACAGGGGGCGCGGGAGCAATCAGCCCCAGCATTTT. It translates to CASSVVDRGRGSNQPQHF.

V gene TRBV5-1 combines with J gene TRBJ1-3; no clear D. The ends were cut back, 0 bases at V and 1 base at J, with 8 bases in the middle. The CDR3 contains 15 residues. Germline V gene data show CDR1 as SGHRS and CDR2 as YFSETQ. CDR3 bases: TGCGCCAGCAGCTTGGCTGACCCATCTGGAAACACCATATATTTT. Protein sequence: CASSLADPSGNTIYF.

Here the CDR3 reads CASSLAGGGIYEQYF. The CDR3 coding sequence is TGTGCCAGCAGCTTAGCAGGGGGAGGAATCTACGAGCAGTACTTC. The V and J genes are TRBV11-3 and TRBJ2-7; D is perhaps TRBD1 (7 bases). Germline V gene data show CDR1 as SGHNT and CDR2 as YENEEA. V was cut by 1 base and J by 3 bases, with 13 bases left in between. The CDR3 consists of 15 residues.

The rearrangement links TRBV5-4 to TRBJ2-1; the D gene is possibly TRBD2 (5 bases). Trimming took 5 bases from V and 7 from J, leaving 13 bases between them. The CDR3 runs to 13 residues. Germline-derived CDR1 and CDR2 are SGHNT and YYREEE (reference sequence). CDR3 loop: CASRRDGLNEQFF. The CDR3 DNA is TGTGCCAGCAGACGGGATGGGTTAAATGAGCAGTTCTTC.

Here the CDR3 DNA reads TGCGCCAGCAGCTTTCAGGGGTCTGGAAACACCATATATTTT. This gives the protein CASSFQGSGNTIYF. The chain combines TRBV5-1 with TRBJ1-3, with D possibly being TRBD1 (6 bases). Per germline, CDR1 SGHRS and CDR2 YFSETQ. The CDR3 runs to 14 residues. V was cut by 2 bases and J by 1 base, with 7 bases left in between. The full variable domain, with the rest looked up from reference TRBV5-1 and TRBJ1-3, is KAGVTQTPRYLIKTRGQQVTLSCSPISGHRSVSWYQQTPGQGLQFLFEYFSETQRNKGNFPGRFSGRQFSNSRSEMNVSTLELGDSALYLCASSFQGSGNTIYFGEGSWLTVV.

This clone was recorded once. The chain carries TRBV13 and TRBJ2-3; weak D call: TRBD2 (5 bases). The germline gives CDR1 PRHDT, CDR2 FYEKMQ (reference sequence). Trimming took 5 bases from V and 4 from J, leaving 13 bases between them. This CDR3 comprises 14 residues. The CDR3 coding sequence is TGTGCCAGCAGCCTAGCCTCCGGCGCAGATACGCAGTATTTT. Protein: CASSLASGADTQYF.

This clone was detected once. The rearrangement uses TRBV6-5 and TRBJ2-1; no clear D. This CDR3 has 15 amino acids. Between the trimmed V and J ends, which lost 6 bases and 4 bases, there was a span of 16 bases. The germline CDR1 and CDR2 sequences are MNHEY and SVGAGI. The DNA of the CDR3 is TGTGCCAGCAGCGGCACAAAGATCTTGTACAATGAGCAGTTCTTC. Its translation is CASSGTKILYNEQFF.

The chain carries TRBV9 and TRBJ2-2, with D tentatively TRBD1 or TRBD2 (5 bases each). Trimming cost V 1 base and J 0 bases, with 10 bases left between them. The CDR3 is 16 amino acids. Germline assignment: CDR1 SGDLS and CDR2 YYNGEE. The CDR3, as DNA: TGTGCCAGCAGCGTAAGTCTGGGGGCGAACACCGGGGAGCTGTTTTTT. It codes for CASSVSLGANTGELFF.

The chain is built from TRBV27 and TRBJ1-6, with D unclear. V dropped 5 bases and J dropped 9 bases, with 11 bases sitting between them. In germline, CDR1 is MNHEY, CDR2 SMNVEV (reference sequence). CDR3 length equals 13 residues. This chain's CDR3 is CASSPRTGSPLHF. The DNA of the CDR3 is TGTGCCAGCAGTCCCCGCACCGGTTCACCCCTCCACTTT.

The chain links TRBV3-1 (or the pseudogene TRBV3-2) to TRBJ1-2, with 12 bases lining up with TRBD1. Germline trimming cut 1 base from V and 3 bases from J; bases unmatched to any gene: 15. Germline loops: CDR1 LGHDT, CDR2 YNNKEL (reference sequence). The CDR3 totals 20 residues. CDR3 region: CASSQGMGTGGMSGDYGYTF. The CDR3 nucleotides read TGTGCCAGCAGCCAAGGGATGGGGACAGGGGGCATGTCGGGTGACTATGGCTACACCTTC.

The chain combines TRBV5-4 with TRBJ1-4, with D uncertain. Germline V gene sequence: CDR1 SGHNT, CDR2 YYREEE (reference sequence). This CDR3 region has 15 residues. V was cut by 2 bases and J by 0 bases, with 8 bases left in between. The CDR3 bases are TGTGCCAGCAGCTTCCGACATTCAACTAATGAAAAACTGTTTTTT. Amino acid sequence: CASSFRHSTNEKLFF.

Only one count was recorded for this clone. An end of the junction does not agree with germline; a read error may underlie this. The V gene is TRBV11-1, the J gene TRBJ2-7, with D possibly TRBD1 on 6 matching bases. This CDR3 spans 14 amino acids. Germline V CDR1 and CDR2: SGHAT, FQDESV (reference sequence). The CDR3 coding sequence is TGTGCCAGCAGCCCACCGACAGGAGACTACGGGCAGTACTTC. Its protein product is CASSPPTGDYGQYF. The variable domain in full, with the rest retrieved from reference TRBV11-1 and TRBJ2-7, is EAEVAQSPRYKITEKSQAVAFWCDPISGHATLYWYRQILGQGPELLVQFQDESVVDDSQLPKDRFSAERLKGVDSTLKIQPAELGDSAMYLCASSPPTGDYGQYFGPGTRLTVT.

The chain is built from TRBV7-2 and TRBJ2-7, with 7 bases aligning to TRBD2. CDR1 is SGHTA, CDR2 FQGNSA, per germline. The CDR3 length is 15 residues. The V gene end was trimmed by 6 bases and the J gene end by 0 bases; junction bases not matched to a gene: 8. The CDR3 DNA follows: TGTGCCAGCAGACTCTCCGGGGGGAGCTCCTACGAGCAGTACTTC. Residues: CASRLSGGSSYEQYF.

The rearrangement uses TRBV7-3 and TRBJ2-2; a weak D match, TRBD1 (5 bases). Germline loops: CDR1 SGHTA, CDR2 FQGTGA. Trimming pared 5 bases from V and 0 bases from J, leaving 13 bases between. The CDR3 consists of 16 residues. Written as DNA, the CDR3 is TGTGCCAGCAGCAACCAAGACAGAACGAACACCGGGGAGCTGTTTTTT. Encoded protein: CASSNQDRTNTGELFF. The variable domain in full, completed from reference TRBV7-3 and TRBJ2-2, reads GAGVSQTPSNKVTEKGKYVELRCDPISGHTALYWYRQSLGQGPEFLIYFQGTGAADDSGLPNDRFFAVRPEGSVSTLKIQRTERGDSAVYLCASSNQDRTNTGELFFGEGSRLTVL.

V is TRBV7-3 and J is TRBJ1-1; the match to TRBD1 covers 8 bases. The germline gives CDR1 SGHTA, CDR2 FQGTGA. With V trimmed by 5 bases and J by 5 bases, 7 bases remained unmatched. CDR3 length equals 14 residues. The CDR3, as DNA: TGTGCCAGCAGCGCCGACAGGGGAAGGACTGAAGCTTTCTTT. Protein: CASSADRGRTEAFF.

This chain uses TRBV7-2 with TRBJ1-2; maybe TRBD1 (5 bases). V lost 5 bases to trimming and J lost 5 bases, with 15 bases between them. The CDR3 has 14 residues. Germline CDR1 reads SGHTA; CDR2 reads FQGNSA. CDR3 region: CASSRWDVSYGYTF. The DNA of the CDR3 is TGTGCCAGCAGCCGGTGGGACGTCTCTTATGGCTACACCTTC.

This chain joins TRBV30 and TRBJ1-3; tentative D call: TRBD1 (6 bases). CDR3 length: 13 residues. The germline gives CDR1 GTSNPN, CDR2 SVGIG (reference sequence). The germline V and J ends were trimmed by 8 bases and 2 bases, with 13 bases remaining between them. The DNA of the CDR3 is TGTGCCATATCACAGGGCCCTGGAAACACCATATATTTT. Protein sequence: CAISQGPGNTIYF.

The chain has TRBV13 and TRBJ2-1; 10 nucleotides agree with TRBD2. CDR1 and CDR2 (germline): PRHDT, FYEKMQ (reference sequence). The CDR3 is made up of 18 amino acids. Trimming removed 1 base from V and 0 bases from J; junction bases left unmatched: 6. The CDR3 DNA reads as TGTGCCAGCAGCTTAGCCAGCGGGGGGGCCTTCTCCTACAATGAGCAGTTCTTC. Translation gives CASSLASGGAFSYNEQFF. Combining the CDR3 with reference TRBV13 and TRBJ2-1 gives the whole variable domain AAGVIQSPRHLIKEKRETATLKCYPIPRHDTVYWYQQGPGQDPQFLISFYEKMQSDKGSIPDRFSAQQFSDYHSELNMSSLELGDSALYFCASSLASGGAFSYNEQFFGPGTRLTVL.

The chain carries TRBV29-1 and TRBJ2-1; possible D gene TRBD1, 6 bases. This CDR3 region has 12 residues. Germline V lookup: CDR1 SQVTM, CDR2 ANQGSEA. Trimming took 4 bases from V and 9 from J, leaving 13 bases between them. CDR3 in amino acids: CSVGGTFSEQFF. The CDR3 DNA is TGCAGCGTTGGGGGGACATTCAGTGAGCAGTTCTTC.